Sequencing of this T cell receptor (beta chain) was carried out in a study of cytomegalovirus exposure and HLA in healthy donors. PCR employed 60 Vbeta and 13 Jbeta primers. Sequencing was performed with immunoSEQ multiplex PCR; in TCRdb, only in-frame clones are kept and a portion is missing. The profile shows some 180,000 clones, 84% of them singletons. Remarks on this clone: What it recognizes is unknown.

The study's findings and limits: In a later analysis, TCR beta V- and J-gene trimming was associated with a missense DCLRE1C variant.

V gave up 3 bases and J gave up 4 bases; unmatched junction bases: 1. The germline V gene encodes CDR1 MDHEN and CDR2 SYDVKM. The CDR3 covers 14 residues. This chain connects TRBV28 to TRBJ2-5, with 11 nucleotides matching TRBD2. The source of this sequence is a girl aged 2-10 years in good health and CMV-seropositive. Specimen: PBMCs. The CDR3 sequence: CASSFGLAGETQYF. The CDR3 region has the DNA TGTGCCAGCAGTTTCGGACTAGCGGGAGAGACCCAGTACTTC.